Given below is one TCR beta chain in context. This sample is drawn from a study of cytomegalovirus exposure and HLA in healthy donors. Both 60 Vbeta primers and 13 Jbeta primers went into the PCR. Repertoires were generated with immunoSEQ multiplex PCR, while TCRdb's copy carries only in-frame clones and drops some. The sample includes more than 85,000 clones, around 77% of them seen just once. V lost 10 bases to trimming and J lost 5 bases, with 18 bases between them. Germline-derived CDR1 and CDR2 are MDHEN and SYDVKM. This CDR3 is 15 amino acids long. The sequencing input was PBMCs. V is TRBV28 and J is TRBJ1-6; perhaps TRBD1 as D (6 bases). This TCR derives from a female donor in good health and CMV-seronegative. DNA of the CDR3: TGTGCCACCTACCAGGGGTCAAACAATAATTCACCCCTCCACTTT. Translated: CATYQGSNNNSPLHF.